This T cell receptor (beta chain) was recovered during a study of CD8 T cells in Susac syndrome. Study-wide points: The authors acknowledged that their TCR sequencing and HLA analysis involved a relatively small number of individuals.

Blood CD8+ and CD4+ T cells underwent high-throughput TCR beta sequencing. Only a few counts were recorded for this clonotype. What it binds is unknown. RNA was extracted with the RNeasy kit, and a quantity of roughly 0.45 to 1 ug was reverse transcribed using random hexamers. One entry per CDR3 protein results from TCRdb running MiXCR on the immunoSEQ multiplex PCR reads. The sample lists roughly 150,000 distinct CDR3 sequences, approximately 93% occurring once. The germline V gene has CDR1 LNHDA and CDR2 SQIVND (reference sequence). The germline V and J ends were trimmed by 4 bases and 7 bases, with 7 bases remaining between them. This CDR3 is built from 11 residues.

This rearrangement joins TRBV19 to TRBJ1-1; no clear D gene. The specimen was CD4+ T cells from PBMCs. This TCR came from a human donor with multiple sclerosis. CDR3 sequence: CASSSSLEAFF. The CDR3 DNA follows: TGTGCCAGTAGTAGCAGCCTTGAAGCTTTCTTT.